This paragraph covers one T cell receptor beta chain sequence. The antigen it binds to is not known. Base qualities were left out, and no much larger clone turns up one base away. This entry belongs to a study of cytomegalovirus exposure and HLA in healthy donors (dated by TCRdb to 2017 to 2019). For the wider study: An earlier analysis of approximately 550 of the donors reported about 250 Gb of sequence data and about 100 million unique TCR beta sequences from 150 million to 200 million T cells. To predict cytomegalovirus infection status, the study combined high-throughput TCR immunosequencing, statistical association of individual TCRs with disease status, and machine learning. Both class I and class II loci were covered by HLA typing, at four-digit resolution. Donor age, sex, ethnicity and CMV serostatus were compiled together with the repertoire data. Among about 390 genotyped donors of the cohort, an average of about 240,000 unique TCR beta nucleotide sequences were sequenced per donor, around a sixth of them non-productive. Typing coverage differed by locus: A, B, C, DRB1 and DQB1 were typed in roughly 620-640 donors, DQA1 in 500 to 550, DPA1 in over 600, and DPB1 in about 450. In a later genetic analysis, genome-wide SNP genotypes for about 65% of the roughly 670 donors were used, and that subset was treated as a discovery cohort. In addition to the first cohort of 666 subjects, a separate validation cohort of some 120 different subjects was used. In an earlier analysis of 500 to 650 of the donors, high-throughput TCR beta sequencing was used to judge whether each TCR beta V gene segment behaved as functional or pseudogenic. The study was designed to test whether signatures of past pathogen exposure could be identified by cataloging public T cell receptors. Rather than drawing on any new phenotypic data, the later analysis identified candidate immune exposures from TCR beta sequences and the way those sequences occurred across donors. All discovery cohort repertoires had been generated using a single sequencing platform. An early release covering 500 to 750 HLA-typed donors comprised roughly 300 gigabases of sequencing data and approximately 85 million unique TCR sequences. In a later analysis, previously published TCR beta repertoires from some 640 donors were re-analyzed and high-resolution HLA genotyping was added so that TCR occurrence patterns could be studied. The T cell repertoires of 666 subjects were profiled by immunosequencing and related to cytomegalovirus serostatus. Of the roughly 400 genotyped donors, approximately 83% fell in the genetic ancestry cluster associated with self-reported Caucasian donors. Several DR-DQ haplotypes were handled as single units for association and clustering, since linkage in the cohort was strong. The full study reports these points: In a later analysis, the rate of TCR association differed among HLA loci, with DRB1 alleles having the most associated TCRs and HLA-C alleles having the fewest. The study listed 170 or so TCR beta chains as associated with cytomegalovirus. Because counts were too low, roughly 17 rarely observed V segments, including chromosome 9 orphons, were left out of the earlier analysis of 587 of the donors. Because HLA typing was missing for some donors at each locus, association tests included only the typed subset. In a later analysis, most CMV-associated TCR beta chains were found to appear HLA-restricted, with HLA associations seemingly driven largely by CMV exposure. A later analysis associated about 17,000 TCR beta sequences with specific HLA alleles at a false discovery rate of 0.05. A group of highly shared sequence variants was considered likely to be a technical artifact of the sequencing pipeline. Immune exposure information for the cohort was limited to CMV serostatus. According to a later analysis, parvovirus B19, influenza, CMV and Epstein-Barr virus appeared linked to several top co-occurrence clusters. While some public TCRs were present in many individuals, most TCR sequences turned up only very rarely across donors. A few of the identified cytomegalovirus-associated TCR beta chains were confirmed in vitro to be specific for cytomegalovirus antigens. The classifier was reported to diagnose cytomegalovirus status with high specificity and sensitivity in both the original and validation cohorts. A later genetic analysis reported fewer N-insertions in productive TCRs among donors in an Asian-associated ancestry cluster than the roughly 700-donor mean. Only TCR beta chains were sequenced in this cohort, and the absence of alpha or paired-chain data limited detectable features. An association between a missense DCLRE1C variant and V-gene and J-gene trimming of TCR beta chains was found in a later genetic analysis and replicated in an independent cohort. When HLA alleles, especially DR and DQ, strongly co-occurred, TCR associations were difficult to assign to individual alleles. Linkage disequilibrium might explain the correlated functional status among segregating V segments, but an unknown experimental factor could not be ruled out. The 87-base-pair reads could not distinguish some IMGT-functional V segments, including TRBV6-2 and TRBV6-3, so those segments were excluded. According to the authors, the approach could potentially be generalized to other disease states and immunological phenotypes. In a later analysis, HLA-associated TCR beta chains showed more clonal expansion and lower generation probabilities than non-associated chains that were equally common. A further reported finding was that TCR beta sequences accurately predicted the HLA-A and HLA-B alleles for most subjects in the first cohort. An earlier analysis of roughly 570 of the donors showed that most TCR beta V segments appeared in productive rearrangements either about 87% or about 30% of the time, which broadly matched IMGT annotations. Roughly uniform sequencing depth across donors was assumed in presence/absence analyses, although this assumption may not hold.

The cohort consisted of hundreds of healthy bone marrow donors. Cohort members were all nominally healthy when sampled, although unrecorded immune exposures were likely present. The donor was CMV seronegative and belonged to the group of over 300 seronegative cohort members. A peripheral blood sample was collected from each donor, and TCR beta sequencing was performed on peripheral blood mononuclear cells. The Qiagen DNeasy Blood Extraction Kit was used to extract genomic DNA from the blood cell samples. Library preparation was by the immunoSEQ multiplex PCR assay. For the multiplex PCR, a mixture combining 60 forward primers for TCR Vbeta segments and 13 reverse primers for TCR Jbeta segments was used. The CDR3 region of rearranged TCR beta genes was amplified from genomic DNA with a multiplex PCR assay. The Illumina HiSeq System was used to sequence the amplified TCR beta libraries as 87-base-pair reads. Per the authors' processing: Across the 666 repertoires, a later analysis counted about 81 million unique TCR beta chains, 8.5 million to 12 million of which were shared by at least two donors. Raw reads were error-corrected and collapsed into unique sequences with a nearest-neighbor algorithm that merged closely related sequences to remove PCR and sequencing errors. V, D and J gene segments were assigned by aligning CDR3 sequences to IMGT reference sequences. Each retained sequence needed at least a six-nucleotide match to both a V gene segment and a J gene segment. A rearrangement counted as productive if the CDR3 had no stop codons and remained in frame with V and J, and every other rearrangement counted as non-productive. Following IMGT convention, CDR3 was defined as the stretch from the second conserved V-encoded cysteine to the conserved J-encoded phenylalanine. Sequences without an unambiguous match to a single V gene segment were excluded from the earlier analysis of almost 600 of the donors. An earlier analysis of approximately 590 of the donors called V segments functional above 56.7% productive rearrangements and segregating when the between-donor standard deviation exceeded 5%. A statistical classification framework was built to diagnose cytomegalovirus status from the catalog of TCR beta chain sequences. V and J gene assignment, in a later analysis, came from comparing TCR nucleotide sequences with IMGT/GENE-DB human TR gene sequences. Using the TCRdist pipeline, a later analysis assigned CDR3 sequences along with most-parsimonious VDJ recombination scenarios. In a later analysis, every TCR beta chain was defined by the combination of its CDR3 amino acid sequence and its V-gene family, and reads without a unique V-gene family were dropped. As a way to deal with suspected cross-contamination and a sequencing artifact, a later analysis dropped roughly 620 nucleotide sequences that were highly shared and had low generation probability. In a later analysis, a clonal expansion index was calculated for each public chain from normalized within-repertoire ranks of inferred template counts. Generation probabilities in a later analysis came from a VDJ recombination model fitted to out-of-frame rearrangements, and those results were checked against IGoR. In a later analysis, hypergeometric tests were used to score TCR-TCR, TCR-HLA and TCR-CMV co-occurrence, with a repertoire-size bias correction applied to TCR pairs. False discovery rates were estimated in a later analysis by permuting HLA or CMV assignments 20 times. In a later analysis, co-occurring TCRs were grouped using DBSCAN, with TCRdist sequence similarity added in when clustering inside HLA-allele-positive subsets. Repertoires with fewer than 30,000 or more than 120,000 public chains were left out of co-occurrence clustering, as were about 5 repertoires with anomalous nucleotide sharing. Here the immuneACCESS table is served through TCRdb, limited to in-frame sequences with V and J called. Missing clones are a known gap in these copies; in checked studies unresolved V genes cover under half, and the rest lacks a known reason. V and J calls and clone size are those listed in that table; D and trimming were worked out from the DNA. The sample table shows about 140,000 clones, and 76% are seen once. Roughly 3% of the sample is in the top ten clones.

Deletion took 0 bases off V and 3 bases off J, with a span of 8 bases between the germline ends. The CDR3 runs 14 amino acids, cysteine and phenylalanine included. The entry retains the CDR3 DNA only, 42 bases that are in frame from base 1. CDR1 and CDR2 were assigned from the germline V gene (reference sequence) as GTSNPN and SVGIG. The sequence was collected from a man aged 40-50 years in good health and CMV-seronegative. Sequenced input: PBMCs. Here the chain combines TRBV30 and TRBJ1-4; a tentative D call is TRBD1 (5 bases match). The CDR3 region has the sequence CAWSVGQSNEKLFF. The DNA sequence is TGTGCCTGGAGTGTGGGGCAGTCTAATGAAAAACTGTTTTTT. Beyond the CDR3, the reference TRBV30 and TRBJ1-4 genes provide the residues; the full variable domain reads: SQTIHQWPATLVQPVGSPLSLECTVEGTSNPNLYWYRQAAGRGLQLLFYSVGIGQISSEVPQNLSASRPQDRQFILSSKKLLLSDSGFYLCAWSVGQSNEKLFFGSGTQLSVL.